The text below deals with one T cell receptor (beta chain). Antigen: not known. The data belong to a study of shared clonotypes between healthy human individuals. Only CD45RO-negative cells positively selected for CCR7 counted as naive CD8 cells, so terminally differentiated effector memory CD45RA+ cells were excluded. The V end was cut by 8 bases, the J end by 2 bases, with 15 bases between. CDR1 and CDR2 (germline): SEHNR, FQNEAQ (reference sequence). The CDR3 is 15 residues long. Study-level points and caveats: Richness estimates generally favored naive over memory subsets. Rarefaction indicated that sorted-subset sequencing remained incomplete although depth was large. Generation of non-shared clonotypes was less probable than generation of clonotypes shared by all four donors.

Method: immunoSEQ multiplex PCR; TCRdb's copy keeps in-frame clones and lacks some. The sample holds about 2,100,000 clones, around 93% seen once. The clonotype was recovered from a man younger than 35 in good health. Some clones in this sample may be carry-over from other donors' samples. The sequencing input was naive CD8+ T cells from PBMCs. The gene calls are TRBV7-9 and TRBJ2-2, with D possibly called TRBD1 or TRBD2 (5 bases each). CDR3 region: CASDEGTSNTGELFF. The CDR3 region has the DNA TGTGCCAGCGACGAGGGGACCAGTAACACCGGGGAGCTGTTTTTT. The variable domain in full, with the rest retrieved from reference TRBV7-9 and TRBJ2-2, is DTGVSQNPRHKITKRGQNVTFRCDPISEHNRLYWYRQTLGQGPEFLTYFQNEAQLEKSRLLSDRFSAERPKGSFSTLEIQRTEQGDSAMYLCASDEGTSNTGELFFGEGSRLTVL.